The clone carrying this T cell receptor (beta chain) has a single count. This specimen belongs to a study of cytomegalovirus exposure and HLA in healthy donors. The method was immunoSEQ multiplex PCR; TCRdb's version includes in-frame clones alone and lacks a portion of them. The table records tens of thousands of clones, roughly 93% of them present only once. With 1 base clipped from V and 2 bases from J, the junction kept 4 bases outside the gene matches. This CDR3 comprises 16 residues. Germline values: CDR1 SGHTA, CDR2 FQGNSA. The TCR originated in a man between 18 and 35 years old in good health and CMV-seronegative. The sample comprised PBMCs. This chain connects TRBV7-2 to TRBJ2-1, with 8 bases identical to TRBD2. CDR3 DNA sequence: TGTGCCAGCAGCTTAGGTTTTAGCGGGGCCTACAATGAGCAGTTCTTC. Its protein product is CASSLGFSGAYNEQFF.